Sequencing of this TCR beta chain was carried out in a study of T cells in Graves' hyperthyroidism and ophthalmopathy. TCR beta CDR3 regions were amplified from RNA. A set of HTBI primers served as the primers for a first-round RT-PCR of the TCR CDR3. MiXCR, run by TCRdb on the multiplex PCR reads, gives a single entry per CDR3 protein. The sample carries some 770,000 distinct CDR3 sequences, roughly 15% recorded once. In this sample, this clonotype turned up many times. V shed 5 bases, J shed 4 bases, and the junction held 8 bases outside the gene matches. CDR3 length: 16 residues. Germline CDR1 reads SGHTA; CDR2 reads FQGTGA.

Sequenced sample: blood. The receptor was isolated from a man aged 18 to 35 with Graves' hyperthyroidism. The chain employs TRBV7-3 and TRBJ2-2; 9 bases line up with TRBD2. In DNA, the CDR3 is TGTGCCAGCAGCCCTACCGGGACTAGCTCCACCGGGGAGCTGTTTTTT. This sequence encodes CASSPTGTSSTGELFF.